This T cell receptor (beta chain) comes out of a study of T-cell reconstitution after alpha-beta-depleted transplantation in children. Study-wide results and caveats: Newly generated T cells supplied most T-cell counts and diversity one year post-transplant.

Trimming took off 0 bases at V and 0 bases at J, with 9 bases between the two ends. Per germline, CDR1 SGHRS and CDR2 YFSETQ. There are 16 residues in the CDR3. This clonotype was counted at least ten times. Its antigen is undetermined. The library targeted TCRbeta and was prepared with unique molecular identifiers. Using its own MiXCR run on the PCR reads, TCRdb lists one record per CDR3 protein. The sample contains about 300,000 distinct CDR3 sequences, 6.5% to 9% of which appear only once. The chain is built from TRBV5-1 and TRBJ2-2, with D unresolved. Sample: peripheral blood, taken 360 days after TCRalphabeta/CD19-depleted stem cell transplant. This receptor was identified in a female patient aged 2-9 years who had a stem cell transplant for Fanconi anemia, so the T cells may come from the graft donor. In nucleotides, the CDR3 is TGCGCCAGCAGCTTGGCCCTAACCCCGAACACCGGGGAGCTGTTTTTT. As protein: CASSLALTPNTGELFF.